Below, one TCR beta chain is given with its context. The target of this receptor is not known. Base qualities are missing; no much larger clone stands one base away. This entry belongs to a study of beta chain features in type 1 diabetes (dated by TCRdb to the late 2010s). Background for the entire study: Mean age, gender distribution, total cell number and subset yield were not different between patients and healthy donors. A total of roughly 110 million sorted cells were examined across all samples, and the number of cells per subset was strongly correlated with RNA yield. In the study, recently diagnosed type 1 diabetes patients and matched healthy donors were compared on the TCRB repertoires of their sorted circulating CD4+ T cell subsets. Regulatory and stem cell-like memory subsets were obtained from only 8 patients and roughly 8 healthy donors, while naive and central memory subsets were obtained from all 30 or so donors.

Study-level results and caveats: Shorter templates might be favored by PCR, yet because patient and control samples were amplified and corrected together, any such skew would affect both groups equally. In all four CD4+ subsets, TCRB CDR3 length was moderately but significantly shorter in type 1 diabetes patients. The naive, central memory and regulatory TCRB repertoires appeared to resemble one another more closely among patients than among healthy donors. Because the HLA sub-analyses included only small numbers of individuals, any influence of HLA type on TCRB rearrangement was left unresolved. Sequencing cDNA rather than genomic DNA could over-represent highly expressing activated cells, although activation and CD3 levels did not differ between groups. At VDJ recombination sites, type 1 diabetes patients had fewer insertions and more deleted nucleotides, which implies abnormalities in thymic rearrangement.

The High Capacity cDNA Reverse Transcription Kit was used to reverse transcribe all of the isolated RNA, meaning that expressed TCRB transcripts were what got sequenced. Naive, central memory and regulatory T cell samples underwent deep immunoSEQ sequencing, averaging roughly 3.3 million total reads per sample. Sorted cells were lysed in RLT buffer and RNA was extracted with DNase-treated RNeasy Micro or Mini kits, depending on cell number. To prevent cross-contamination, every cell subset was processed on its own, while patient and healthy donor samples were processed together. The immunoSEQ multiplex PCR was used to amplify TCRB sequences from cDNA, generating 87-bp fragments that spanned the CDR3 region. Amplicons were sequenced on the Illumina HiSeq platform. The study's processing was this. PCR bias was corrected computationally using synthetic template baselines, and reads within Hamming distance 2 were collapsed, with unmergeable singletons discarded. Reads were aligned to IMGT to assign V, D and J genes, CDR3 length, and insertions or deletions at six rearrangement sites. Within each subset, clonotype counts were normalized to the number of sorted cells before true diversity and Gini coefficients were calculated with the tcR R package. Repertoire sharing was quantified using the overlap coefficient calculated on TCRB nucleotide sequences. This is the immuneACCESS table as TCRdb keeps it, with only in-frame sequences that have V and J called. A part of the clones is gone; compared with another copy, unresolved V genes explain less than half, and the rest is unexplained. V and J calls and clone size follow that table, whereas D and trimming were derived from the DNA. This sample has 130,000 to 150,000 clones in its table, and approximately 13% of those were observed once. The ten biggest clones cover roughly 1.4% of the sample.

V is cut by 5 bases and J by 3 bases, and the space between the germline ends is 11 bases. From the cysteine up to the phenylalanine, the CDR3 has a length of 13 residues. Just the 39-base CDR3 DNA is kept, in frame starting at base 1. From a lookup of the germline V gene, CDR1 and CDR2 are SGHVS and FQNEAQ. A single peripheral blood draw of around 0.11 L on average was collected from each donor into heparinised tubes. A BD FACSAria II was used to sort naive, central memory, regulatory and stem cell-like memory CD4+ T cells with a panel that included CD45RO, CCR7, CD25, CD127, CD95 and CD27. All sorted populations exceeded 95% purity. PBMCs were isolated immediately by Lymphoprep density gradient centrifugation and stained directly without culture. Samples were stained and sorted in pairs, with one healthy donor and one patient per experiment, so that batch effects were minimized.

The source is a man aged 18 to 29 with type 1 diabetes. The rearrangement combines TRBV7-8 with TRBJ2-7; the D region possibly corresponds to TRBD1 (6 bases align). Sequenced: central memory CD4+ T cells from blood. The CDR3 protein sequence reads: CASSPDRFYEQYF. The DNA is TGTGCCAGCAGCCCAGACAGGTTCTACGAGCAGTACTTC.